A single sample gave rise to the 32 T cell receptor beta chains below, sequenced in a study of blood T cell repertoires in COVID-19. TCRdb's copy holds only in-frame clones and misses some; the assay was immunoSEQ multiplex PCR. The repertoire holds tens of thousands of clones, with 90% to 95% as singletons. What was sequenced was peripheral blood. These receptors all stem from a human donor in a cohort sampled during active COVID-19.

Here the CDR3 reads CAWDRTDTQYF. In nucleotides, the CDR3 is TGTGCCTGGGACAGGACAGATACGCAGTATTTT. The rearrangement uses TRBV30 and TRBJ2-3, with D possibly TRBD1 on 6 matching bases. This CDR3 contains 11 residues. Between the trimmed V and J ends, which lost 5 bases and 3 bases, there was a span of 6 bases. Looked up from germline, CDR1 is GTSNPN and CDR2 is SVGIG (reference sequence).

A few counts support this clone. The V call is TRBV9, the J call TRBJ1-6; 9 positions match TRBD1. The CDR3 sequence is 16 residues long. Germline CDR1 SGDLS, CDR2 YYNGEE. Trimming removed 3 bases from V and 10 bases from J; junction bases left unmatched: 11. Here the CDR3 DNA reads TGTGCCAGCAGCGGGGAACCGGGACAGGGCGACTCACCCCTCCACTTT. Protein product: CASSGEPGQGDSPLHF.

V and J are TRBV29-1 and TRBJ2-3; TRBD2 matches at 14 bases. This CDR3 is built from 15 residues. Germline V gene sequence: CDR1 SQVTM, CDR2 ANQGSEA. Trimming removed 0 bases from V and 5 bases from J; junction bases left unmatched: 1. The CDR3 sequence: CSVEDGTSGGDTQYF. In DNA form, the CDR3 reads TGCAGCGTTGAAGACGGGACTAGCGGGGGAGATACGCAGTATTTT.

The rearrangement joins TRBV7-4 to TRBJ2-7; perhaps TRBD2 as D (6 bases). This CDR3 spans 22 amino acids. The V gene lost 3 bases and the J gene lost 0 bases, with 33 bases spanning the gap. CDR1 and CDR2 (germline): SGHVT, SQSDAQ. The CDR3 DNA reads as TGTGCCAGCAGCTTCGCACCCTACCCGGGGACGGGGGTTAGCCGACGCTCCTACGAGCAGTACGTC. Protein: CASSFAPYPGTGVSRRSYEQYV.

The chain combines TRBV6-6 with TRBJ2-5; 7 bases map to TRBD2. This CDR3 has 16 residues. The germline V gene has CDR1 MNHNY and CDR2 SVGAGI (reference sequence). V was pared by 8 bases and J by 2 bases, with 14 bases of the junction left unmatched. Here the CDR3 reads CASSGLGEKGQETQYF. CDR3 bases: TGTGCCAGCTCCGGACTAGGGGAGAAGGGGCAAGAGACCCAGTACTTC.

The chain uses TRBV28 and TRBJ2-7, with 9 bases aligning to TRBD2. This CDR3 contains 18 residues. V was pared by 3 bases and J by 5 bases, with 17 bases of the junction left unmatched. CDR1 is MDHEN and CDR2 is SYDVKM in the germline V gene. CDR3 DNA sequence: TGTGCCAGCAGTTTTCGGGAGACATTGGGACTAGCAGCTAACGAGCAGTACTTC. Its protein product is CASSFRETLGLAANEQYF. Full variable domain (outside the CDR3, taken from reference TRBV28 and TRBJ2-7): DVKVTQSSRYLVKRTGEKVFLECVQDMDHENMFWYRQDPGLGLRLIYFSYDVKMKEKGDIPEGYSVSREKKERFSLILESASTNQTSMYLCASSFRETLGLAANEQYFGPGTRLTVT.

The chain links TRBV7-9 to TRBJ1-2, with D possibly being TRBD1 (5 bases). Deletions cut 7 bases from V and 3 bases from J, with 15 bases between. Per the germline V gene, CDR1 is SEHNR and CDR2 is FQNEAQ (reference sequence). The CDR3 runs 14 residues. The CDR3 loop reads CASTPGGKDYGYTF. The CDR3 DNA is TGTGCCAGCACCCCGGGGGGGAAGGACTATGGCTACACCTTC. The variable domain in full, completed from reference TRBV7-9 and TRBJ1-2, reads DTGVSQNPRHKITKRGQNVTFRCDPISEHNRLYWYRQTLGQGPEFLTYFQNEAQLEKSRLLSDRFSAERPKGSFSTLEIQRTEQGDSAMYLCASTPGGKDYGYTFGSGTRLTVV.

The chain uses TRBV6-5 and TRBJ1-6; the D gene is possibly TRBD1 (6 bases). This CDR3 is built from 16 residues. CDR1 MNHEY and CDR2 SVGAGI come from the germline V gene. Trimming took off 2 bases at V and 7 bases at J, with 15 bases between the two ends. CDR3 nucleotide sequence: TGTGCCAGCAGTTACGAGCCCGGGACACTCAATTCACCCCTCCACTTT. This translates into CASSYEPGTLNSPLHF.

This chain joins TRBV2 and TRBJ2-7; 7 bases map to TRBD2. CDR3 length: 14 residues. Per germline, CDR1 SNHLY and CDR2 FYNNEI. With 6 bases clipped from V and 3 bases from J, the junction kept 8 bases outside the gene matches. The DNA of the CDR3 is TGTGCCAGCAGCGGGACTAAAAACTACTACGAGCAGTACTTC. Its translation: CASSGTKNYYEQYF.

The V gene is TRBV29-1, the J gene TRBJ2-7; 9 nucleotides align to TRBD2. Unmatched junction bases numbered 7, after V lost 7 bases and J lost 3 bases. The CDR3 sequence is 13 residues long. Germline assignment: CDR1 SQVTM and CDR2 ANQGSEA. CDR3 loop: CSGAGGEGYEQYF. CDR3 nucleotide sequence: TGCAGCGGGGCGGGGGGGGAGGGCTACGAGCAGTACTTC.

The chain employs TRBV28 and TRBJ2-4; TRBD1 might be the D (6 bases). Looked up from germline, CDR1 is MDHEN and CDR2 is SYDVKM. The V and J ends lost 4 bases and 9 bases respectively, with 13 bases between them. The CDR3 runs to 13 residues. The CDR3 nucleotides read TGTGCCAGCAGTTCATCACAGGGAACCATTCAGTACTTC. Its protein product is CASSSSQGTIQYF.

The chain uses TRBV11-2 and TRBJ2-7, with D possibly being TRBD2 (6 bases). Per germline, CDR1 SGHAT and CDR2 FQNNGV. The germline V and J ends were trimmed by 5 bases and 3 bases, with 17 bases remaining between them. There are 15 residues in the CDR3. The CDR3 loop reads CASSRTSSLGYEQYV. CDR3 sequence (DNA): TGTGCCAGCAGCCGCACTAGCTCCCTTGGCTACGAGCAGTACGTC.

The chain carries TRBV6-5 and TRBJ1-4; weak D call: TRBD1 (5 bases). V lost 6 bases, J lost 5 bases, and 13 bases lay in between. The CDR3 extends over 14 amino acids. Per the germline V gene, CDR1 is MNHEY and CDR2 is SVGAGI. Here the CDR3 reads CASRKTGGNEKLFF. The CDR3 DNA is TGTGCCAGCAGGAAGACTGGGGGGAATGAAAAACTGTTTTTT.

The V call is TRBV11-2, the J call TRBJ2-3; TRBD1 agrees at 8 bases. V shed 1 base, J shed 3 bases, and the junction held 12 bases outside the gene matches. Germline assignment: CDR1 SGHAT and CDR2 FQNNGV. This CDR3 has 18 amino acids. This CDR3 reads CASSLAINRGDRTDTQYF. DNA for the CDR3: TGTGCCAGCAGCTTAGCTATAAACAGGGGGGATAGAACAGATACGCAGTATTTT. Together with reference TRBV11-2 and TRBJ2-3, the CDR3 gives the full variable domain: EAGVAQSPRYKIIEKRQSVAFWCNPISGHATLYWYQQILGQGPKLLIQFQNNGVVDDSQLPKDRFSAERLKGVDSTLKIQPAKLEDSAVYLCASSLAINRGDRTDTQYFGPGTRLTVL.

The chain recombines TRBV19 with TRBJ2-1; 11 bases are a match to TRBD2. CDR3 size: 15 residues. The J segment lost 4 bases and the V segment lost 10 bases, leaving 9 bases of the junction unmatched. From germline, CDR1 is LNHDA and CDR2 SQIVND (reference sequence). CDR3 sequence (DNA): TGTGCCACCACACGACTAGCGGGAATTTACAATGAGCAGTTCTTC. It is translated as CATTRLAGIYNEQFF.

The genes are TRBV9 and TRBJ1-1; D may be TRBD1 (5 bases). This CDR3 region has 15 residues. From germline, CDR1 is SGDLS and CDR2 YYNGEE. V was pared by 4 bases and J by 5 bases, with 18 bases between. Here the CDR3 reads CASSPGTNRGTEAFF. CDR3 coding DNA: TGTGCCAGCAGCCCAGGGACTAACCGGGGGACTGAAGCTTTCTTT.

V gene TRBV11-3 combines with J gene TRBJ2-1; maybe TRBD2 (6 bases). The CDR3 runs to 15 residues. CDR1 and CDR2 (germline): SGHNT, YENEEA. V shed 1 base and J shed 3 bases, with 10 bases lying between them. This CDR3 reads CASSLAGTYYNEQFF. CDR3 coding DNA: TGTGCCAGCAGCTTAGCCGGGACTTACTACAATGAGCAGTTCTTC.

The chain uses TRBV10-3 and TRBJ2-5; tentative D call: TRBD2 (7 bases). Germline CDR1 is ENHRY and CDR2 is SYGVKD. CDR3 length: 20 amino acids. Trimming pared 2 bases from V and 2 bases from J, leaving 27 bases between. Here the CDR3 DNA reads TGTGCCATCAGTGAGAGGGGGGGTGGAGGCCCCGGCGTCAGGCAAGAGACCCAGTACTTC. The encoded protein is CAISERGGGGPGVRQETQYF.

The V call is TRBV6-4, the J call TRBJ2-7; 8 nucleotides agree with TRBD1. Per germline, CDR1 MRHNA and CDR2 SNTAGT. The CDR3 runs to 15 residues. With V trimmed by 11 bases and J by 0 bases, 12 bases remained unmatched. CDR3 in DNA: TGTGCCCCCGCGGGGACAGGCCTGAGCTCCTACGAGCAGTACGTC. Encoded protein: CAPAGTGLSSYEQYV.

This chain uses TRBV6-6 with TRBJ2-1, with 7 bases lining up with TRBD2. Losses at the gene ends were 0 bases for V and 9 bases for J; bases not matched to a gene: 8. Germline CDR1 MNHNY, CDR2 SVGAGI (reference sequence). The CDR3 is 15 amino acids. CDR3 nucleotides: TGTGCCAGCAGTTACTCGACGCAGGGAGGGGCTGAGCAGTTCTTC. Translating gives CASSYSTQGGAEQFF.

The chain links TRBV4-2 to TRBJ2-1; no definite D call. Germline CDR1 and CDR2: LGHNA and YNFKEQ. V was clipped by 2 bases and J by 5 bases, with 4 bases between them. This CDR3 has 12 residues. The CDR3 DNA reads TGTGCCAGCAGCCAAATTAACAATGAGCAGTTCTTC. Residues: CASSQINNEQFF.

The chain is built from TRBV7-2 and TRBJ1-2, with 8 nucleotides matching TRBD1. Germline values: CDR1 SGHTA, CDR2 FQGNSA. The CDR3 covers 15 residues. V lost 4 bases to trimming and J lost 8 bases; unmatched junction nucleotides: 12. CDR3 coding DNA: TGTGCCAGCAGCTCACTTCAGGGGGCGGAGTACGGCTACACCTTC. Protein product: CASSSLQGAEYGYTF.

The table lists this clone with a count of one. The CDR3 spells CASTREENNEQFF. The CDR3 DNA is TGTGCCAGCACAAGAGAAGAAAACAATGAGCAGTTCTTC. The chain carries TRBV2 and TRBJ2-1; D unresolved. Germline loops: CDR1 SNHLY, CDR2 FYNNEI. V lost 7 bases and J lost 5, with 12 bases in between. The length of the CDR3 is 13 residues.

The chain uses TRBV24-1 and TRBJ2-2; D uncertain. V lost 6 bases and J 1 base, leaving 5 bases between the germline ends. Germline V gene data show CDR1 as KGHDR and CDR2 as SFDVKD. CDR3 length equals 13 residues. Here the CDR3 reads CATSPENTGELFF. The CDR3, as DNA: TGTGCCACCAGTCCAGAGAACACCGGGGAGCTGTTTTTT.

The genes are TRBV5-1 and TRBJ1-4, with unresolved D. This CDR3 region has 15 residues. Germline assignment: CDR1 SGHRS and CDR2 YFSETQ. V lost 5 bases and J lost 7, with 18 bases in between. The CDR3 DNA follows: TGCGCCAGCAGTATGGGCCTACAAGCGGGTGAAAAACTGTTTTTT. Protein sequence: CASSMGLQAGEKLFF.

The chain employs TRBV27 and TRBJ1-1, with TRBD1 matching 8 bases. The V gene's germline CDR1 is MNHEY and CDR2 SMNVEV (reference sequence). The CDR3 spans 16 residues. V gave up 5 bases and J gave up 4 bases; unmatched junction bases: 12. The CDR3 DNA reads as TGTGCCAGCAGTCCTTATAGACAGGGGAGCGGCACTGAAGCTTTCTTT. It yields the protein CASSPYRQGSGTEAFF.

V gene TRBV2 combines with J gene TRBJ2-5, with TRBD1 identical over 8 bases. CDR3 size: 16 residues. The ends lost 3 bases at V and 5 bases at J; junction bases unmatched: 11. Germline CDR1 is SNHLY and CDR2 is FYNNEI. The CDR3 loop reads CASSDGPGGGWETQYF. CDR3 nucleotide sequence: TGTGCCAGCAGTGACGGCCCAGGGGGCGGTTGGGAGACCCAGTACTTC.

V gene TRBV6-5 combines with J gene TRBJ2-5; the D is unclear. Germline V gene data show CDR1 as MNHEY and CDR2 as SVGAGI. The germline V and J ends were trimmed by 6 bases and 7 bases, with 18 bases remaining between them. The CDR3 loop spans 14 amino acids. The CDR3 protein is CASSRNLTKGTQYF. The CDR3 DNA follows: TGTGCCAGCAGCCGGAACTTAACTAAAGGGACCCAGTACTTC.

This chain joins TRBV30 and TRBJ2-3; D not resolved. The CDR3 is 17 amino acids. The V and J ends lost 1 base and 6 bases respectively, with 23 bases between them. Looked up from germline, CDR1 is GTSNPN and CDR2 is SVGIG (reference sequence). This CDR3 is CAWSASIMGFSEDTQYF. The CDR3 DNA follows: TGTGCCTGGAGTGCTTCGATAATGGGTTTCTCGGAGGATACGCAGTATTTT.

This clone was detected a few times. The chain recombines TRBV4-3 with TRBJ2-1; D gene unclear. Germline assignment: CDR1 LGHNA and CDR2 YSLEER. The V and J ends lost 0 bases and 0 bases respectively, with 3 bases between them. The CDR3 is 14 residues long. For the CDR3, the DNA is TGCGCCAGCAGCCAAGACAACTCCTACAATGAGCAGTTCTTC. As protein: CASSQDNSYNEQFF.

This sequence joins TRBV3-1 (or the pseudogene TRBV3-2) and TRBJ1-3; TRBD1 matches 7 bases. CDR3 size: 15 residues. The V gene's germline CDR1 is LGHDT and CDR2 YNNKEL (reference sequence). V shed 4 bases, J shed 0 bases, and the junction held 3 bases outside the gene matches. For the CDR3, the DNA is TGTGCCAGCAGCCCAGGGGGGAGCTCTGGAAACACCATATATTTT. Translated, it gives CASSPGGSSGNTIYF.

V usage is TRBV5-1 and J usage is TRBJ2-7; TRBD1 aligns across 8 bases. This CDR3 has 13 residues. Trimming removed 5 bases from V and 4 bases from J; junction bases left unmatched: 5. In germline, CDR1 is SGHRS, CDR2 YFSETQ. The CDR3 nucleotides are TGCGCCAGCAGGCAGGGGGCGGGGTACGAGCAGTACTTC. Translation gives CASRQGAGYEQYF.